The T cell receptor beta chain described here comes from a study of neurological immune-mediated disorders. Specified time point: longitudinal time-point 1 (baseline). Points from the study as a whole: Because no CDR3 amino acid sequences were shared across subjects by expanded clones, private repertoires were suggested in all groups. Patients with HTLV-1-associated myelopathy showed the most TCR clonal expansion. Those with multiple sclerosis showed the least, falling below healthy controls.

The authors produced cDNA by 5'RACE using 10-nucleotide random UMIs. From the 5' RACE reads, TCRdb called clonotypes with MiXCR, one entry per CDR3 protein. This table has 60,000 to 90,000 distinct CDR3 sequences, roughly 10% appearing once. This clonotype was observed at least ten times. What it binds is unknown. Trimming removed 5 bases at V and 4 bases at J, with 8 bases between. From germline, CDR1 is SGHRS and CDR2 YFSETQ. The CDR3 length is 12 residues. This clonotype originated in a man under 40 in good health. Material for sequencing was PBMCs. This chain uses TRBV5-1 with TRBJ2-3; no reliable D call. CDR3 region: CASSLGADTQYF. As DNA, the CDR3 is TGCGCCAGCAGTTTAGGCGCAGATACGCAGTATTTT. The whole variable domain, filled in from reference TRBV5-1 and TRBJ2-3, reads KAGVTQTPRYLIKTRGQQVTLSCSPISGHRSVSWYQQTPGQGLQFLFEYFSETQRNKGNFPGRFSGRQFSNSRSEMNVSTLELGDSALYLCASSLGADTQYFGPGTRLTVL.